Sequencing of this T cell receptor beta chain was carried out in a study of CD8 T cells in Susac syndrome. The sequenced target, TCR beta, came from blood CD8+ and CD4+ T cells. Those who served as multiple sclerosis controls were treatment-naive patients with stable or active relapsing-remitting disease. Negative isolation was used for CD8+ and CD4+ T cells, and FACS enrichment was applied to TEMRA cells. Trimming removed 2 bases from V and 0 bases from J, with 14 bases in between. Per germline, CDR1 MDHEN and CDR2 SYDVKM. CDR3 size: 17 residues. cDNA came from roughly 0.5 to 1 ug RNA primed by random hexamers. An immunoSEQ multiplex PCR generated amplified TCR beta CDR3 products spanning 54 Vbeta and 13 Jbeta. One entry per CDR3 protein, called by TCRdb with MiXCR from the immunoSEQ multiplex PCR reads. The sample lists about 300,000 distinct CDR3 sequences, 70% to 90% occurring once.

The chain joins TRBV28 to TRBJ1-5; D possibly corresponds to TRBD1 (6 bases). Sequenced sample: CD8+ T cells from PBMCs. The receptor was isolated from a human donor with multiple sclerosis. The CDR3 DNA follows: TGTGCCAGCAGTTTAAATGGGGGCACATATAGCAATCAGCCCCAGCATTTT. Amino acid sequence: CASSLNGGTYSNQPQHF.